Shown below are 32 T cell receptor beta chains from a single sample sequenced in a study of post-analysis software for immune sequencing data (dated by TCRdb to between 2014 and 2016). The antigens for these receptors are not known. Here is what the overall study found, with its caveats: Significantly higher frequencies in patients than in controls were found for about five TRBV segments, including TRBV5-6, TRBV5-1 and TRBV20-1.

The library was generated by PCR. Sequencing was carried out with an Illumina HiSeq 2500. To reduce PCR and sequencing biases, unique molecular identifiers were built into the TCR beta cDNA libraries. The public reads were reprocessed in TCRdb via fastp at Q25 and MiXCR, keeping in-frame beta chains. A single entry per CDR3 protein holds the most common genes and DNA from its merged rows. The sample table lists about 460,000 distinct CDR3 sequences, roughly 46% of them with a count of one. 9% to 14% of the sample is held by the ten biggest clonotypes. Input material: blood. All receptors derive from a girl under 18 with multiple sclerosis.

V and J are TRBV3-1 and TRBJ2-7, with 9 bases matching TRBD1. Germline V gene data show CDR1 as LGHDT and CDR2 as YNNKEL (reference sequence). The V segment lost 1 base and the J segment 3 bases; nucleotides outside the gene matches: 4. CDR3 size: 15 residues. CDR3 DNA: TGTGCCAGCAGCCAAGTGACAGGGGGGGGCTACGAGCAGTACTTC. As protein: CASSQVTGGGYEQYF.

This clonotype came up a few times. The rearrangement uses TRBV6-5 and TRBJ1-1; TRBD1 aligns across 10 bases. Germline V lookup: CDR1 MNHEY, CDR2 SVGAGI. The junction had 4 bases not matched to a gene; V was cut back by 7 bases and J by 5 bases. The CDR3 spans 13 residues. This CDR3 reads CASNGQGGTEAFF. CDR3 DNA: TGTGCCAGCAACGGACAGGGGGGGACTGAAGCTTTCTTT.

CDR3 amino acids: CSARDPLAGYEQYF. DNA for the CDR3: TGCAGTGCTAGAGACCCCCTAGCGGGCTACGAGCAGTACTTC. The V gene is TRBV20-1, the J gene TRBJ2-7; 8 nucleotides line up with TRBD2. The germline gives CDR1 DFQATT, CDR2 SNEGSKA (reference sequence). The CDR3 has 14 amino acids. V was clipped by 0 bases and J by 3 bases; unmatched bases: 4.

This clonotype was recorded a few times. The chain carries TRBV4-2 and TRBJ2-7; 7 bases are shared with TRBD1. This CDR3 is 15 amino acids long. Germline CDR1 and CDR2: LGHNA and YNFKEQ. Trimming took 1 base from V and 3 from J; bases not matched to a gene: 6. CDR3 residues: CASSQARQGYYEQYF. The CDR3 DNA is TGTGCCAGCAGCCAAGCCCGACAGGGTTACTACGAGCAGTACTTC.

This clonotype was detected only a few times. CDR3 nucleotide sequence: TGTGCCAGCAGTTTGCAGGACAAGATCTACGAGCAGTACTTC. This sequence encodes CASSLQDKIYEQYF. The chain recombines TRBV28 with TRBJ2-7; maybe TRBD1 (5 bases). V lost 3 bases, J lost 3 bases, and 12 bases lay in between. The CDR3 has 14 residues. Germline CDR1 and CDR2: MDHEN and SYDVKM.

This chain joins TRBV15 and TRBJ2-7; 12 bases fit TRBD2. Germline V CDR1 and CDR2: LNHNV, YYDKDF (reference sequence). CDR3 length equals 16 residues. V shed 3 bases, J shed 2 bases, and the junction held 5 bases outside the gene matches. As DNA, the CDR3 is TGTGCCACCAGCAGTCCCACTAGCGGGAGGACCTACGAGCAGTACTTC. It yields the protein CATSSPTSGRTYEQYF. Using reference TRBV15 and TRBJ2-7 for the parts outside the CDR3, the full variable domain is DAMVIQNPRYQVTQFGKPVTLSCSQTLNHNVMYWYQQKSSQAPKLLFHYYDKDFNNEADTPDNFQSRRPNTSFCFLDIRSPGLGDTAMYLCATSSPTSGRTYEQYFGPGTRLTVT.

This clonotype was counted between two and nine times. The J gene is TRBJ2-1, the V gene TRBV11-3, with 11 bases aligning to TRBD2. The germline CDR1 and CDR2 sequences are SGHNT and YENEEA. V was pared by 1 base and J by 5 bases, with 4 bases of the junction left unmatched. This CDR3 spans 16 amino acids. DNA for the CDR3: TGTGCCAGCAGCTTAGGACTAGCGGGGCTAGACAATGAGCAGTTCTTC. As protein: CASSLGLAGLDNEQFF.

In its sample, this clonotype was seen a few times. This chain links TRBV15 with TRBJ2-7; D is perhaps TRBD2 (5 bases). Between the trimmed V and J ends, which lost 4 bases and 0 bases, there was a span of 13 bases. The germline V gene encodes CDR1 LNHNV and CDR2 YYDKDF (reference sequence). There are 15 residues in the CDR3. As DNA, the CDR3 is TGTGCCACCAGCAATTTTGGGGAGAGCTCCTACGAGCAGTACTTC. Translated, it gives CATSNFGESSYEQYF.

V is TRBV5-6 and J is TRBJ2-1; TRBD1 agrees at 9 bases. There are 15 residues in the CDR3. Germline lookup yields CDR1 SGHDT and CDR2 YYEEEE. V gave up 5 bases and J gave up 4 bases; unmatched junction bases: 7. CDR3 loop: CASSWRTGAYNEQFF. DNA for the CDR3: TGTGCCAGCAGTTGGAGGACAGGGGCTTACAATGAGCAGTTCTTC.

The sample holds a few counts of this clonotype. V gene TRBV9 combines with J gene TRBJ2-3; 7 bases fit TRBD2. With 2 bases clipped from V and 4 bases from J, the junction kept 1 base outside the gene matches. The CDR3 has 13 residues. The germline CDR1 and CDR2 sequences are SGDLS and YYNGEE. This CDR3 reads CASSVGGSDTQYF. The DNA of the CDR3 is TGTGCCAGCAGCGTCGGGGGGTCAGATACGCAGTATTTT. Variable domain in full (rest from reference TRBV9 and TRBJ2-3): DSGVTQTPKHLITATGQRVTLRCSPRSGDLSVYWYQQSLDQGLQFLIQYYNGEERAKGNILERFSAQQFPDLHSELNLSSLELGDSALYFCASSVGGSDTQYFGPGTRLTVL.

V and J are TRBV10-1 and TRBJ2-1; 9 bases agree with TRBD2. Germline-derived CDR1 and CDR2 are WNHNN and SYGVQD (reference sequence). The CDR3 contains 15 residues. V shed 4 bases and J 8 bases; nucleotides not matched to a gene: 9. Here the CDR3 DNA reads TGCGCCAGCAGTGGAACCGGGACTAGCATCGATGAGCAGTTCTTC. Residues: CASSGTGTSIDEQFF.

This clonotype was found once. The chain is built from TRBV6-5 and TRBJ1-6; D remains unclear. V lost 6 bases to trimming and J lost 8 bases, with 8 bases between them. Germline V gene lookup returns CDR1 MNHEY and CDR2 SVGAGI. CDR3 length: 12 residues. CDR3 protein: CASRNGHSPLHF. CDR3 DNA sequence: TGTGCCAGCAGAAACGGTCATTCACCCCTCCACTTT.

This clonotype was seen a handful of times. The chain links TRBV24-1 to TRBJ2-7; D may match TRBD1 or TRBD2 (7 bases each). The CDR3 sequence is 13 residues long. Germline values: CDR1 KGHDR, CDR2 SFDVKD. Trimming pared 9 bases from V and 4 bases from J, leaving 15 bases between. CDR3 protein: CATGGAGGYEQYF. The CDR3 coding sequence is TGTGCCACCGGGGGGGCAGGGGGATACGAGCAGTACTTC.

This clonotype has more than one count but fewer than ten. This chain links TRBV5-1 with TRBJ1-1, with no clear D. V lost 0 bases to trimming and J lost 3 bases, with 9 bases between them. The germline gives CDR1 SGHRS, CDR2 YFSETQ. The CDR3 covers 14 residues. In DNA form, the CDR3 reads TGCGCCAGCAGCTTGGTGGGTATGGACACTGAAGCTTTCTTT. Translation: CASSLVGMDTEAFF.

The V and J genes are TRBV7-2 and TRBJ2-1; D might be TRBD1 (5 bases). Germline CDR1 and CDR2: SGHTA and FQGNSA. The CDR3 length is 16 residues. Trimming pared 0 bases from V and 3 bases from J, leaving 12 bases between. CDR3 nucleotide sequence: TGTGCCAGCAGCTTAGCGGCAGGGTTAATCTACAATGAGCAGTTCTTC. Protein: CASSLAAGLIYNEQFF.

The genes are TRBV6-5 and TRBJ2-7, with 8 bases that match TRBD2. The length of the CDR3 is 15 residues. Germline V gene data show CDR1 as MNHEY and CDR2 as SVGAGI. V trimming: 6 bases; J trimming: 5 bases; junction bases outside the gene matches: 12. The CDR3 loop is CASSCWGERENEQYF. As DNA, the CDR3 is TGTGCCAGCAGCTGTTGGGGGGAGCGGGAGAACGAGCAGTACTTC.

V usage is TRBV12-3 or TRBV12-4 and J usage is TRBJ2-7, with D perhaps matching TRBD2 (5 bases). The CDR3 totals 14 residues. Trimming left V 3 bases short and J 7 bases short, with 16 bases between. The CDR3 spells CASSFSSGSNEQYF. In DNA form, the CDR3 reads TGTGCCAGCAGTTTTTCCTCGGGATCCAATGAGCAGTACTTC.

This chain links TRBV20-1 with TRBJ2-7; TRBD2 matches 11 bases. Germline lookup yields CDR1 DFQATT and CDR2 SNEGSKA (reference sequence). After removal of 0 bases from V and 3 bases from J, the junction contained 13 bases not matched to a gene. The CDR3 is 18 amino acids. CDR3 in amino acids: CSARDRVRASGRNYEQYF. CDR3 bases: TGCAGTGCTAGAGATCGGGTTAGGGCTAGCGGGAGGAACTACGAGCAGTACTTC.

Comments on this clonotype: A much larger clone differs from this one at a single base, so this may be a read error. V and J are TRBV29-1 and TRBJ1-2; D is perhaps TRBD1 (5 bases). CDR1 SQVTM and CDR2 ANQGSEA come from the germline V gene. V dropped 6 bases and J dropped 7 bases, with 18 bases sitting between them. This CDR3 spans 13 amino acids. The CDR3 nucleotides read TGCAGCGTGGATAGACTGGGGCAAGGTGGCTACACCTTC. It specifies CSVDRLGQGGYTF.

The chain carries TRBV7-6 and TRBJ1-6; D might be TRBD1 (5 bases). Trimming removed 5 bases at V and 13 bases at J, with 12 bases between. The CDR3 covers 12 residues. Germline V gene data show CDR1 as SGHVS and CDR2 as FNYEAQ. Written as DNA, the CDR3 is TGTGCCAGCAGCAACGCCCGGGGCCCCCTCCACTTT. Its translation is CASSNARGPLHF. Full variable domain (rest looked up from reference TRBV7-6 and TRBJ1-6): GAGVSQSPRYKVTKRGQDVALRCDPISGHVSLYWYRQALGQGPEFLTYFNYEAQQDKSGLPNDRFSAERPEGSISTLTIQRTEQRDSAMYRCASSNARGPLHFGNGTRLTVT.

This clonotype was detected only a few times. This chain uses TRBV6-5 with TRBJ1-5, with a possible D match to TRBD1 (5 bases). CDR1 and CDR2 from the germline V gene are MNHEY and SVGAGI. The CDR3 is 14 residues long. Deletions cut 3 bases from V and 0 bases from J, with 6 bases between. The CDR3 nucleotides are TGTGCCAGCAGTTATGACAGTAGCAATCAGCCCCAGCATTTT. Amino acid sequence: CASSYDSSNQPQHF.

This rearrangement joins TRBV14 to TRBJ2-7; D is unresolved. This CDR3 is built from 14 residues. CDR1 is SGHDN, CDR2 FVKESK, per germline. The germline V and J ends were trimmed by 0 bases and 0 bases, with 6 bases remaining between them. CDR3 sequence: CASSQDWGSYEQYF. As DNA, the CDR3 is TGTGCCAGCAGCCAAGATTGGGGCTCCTACGAGCAGTACTTC.

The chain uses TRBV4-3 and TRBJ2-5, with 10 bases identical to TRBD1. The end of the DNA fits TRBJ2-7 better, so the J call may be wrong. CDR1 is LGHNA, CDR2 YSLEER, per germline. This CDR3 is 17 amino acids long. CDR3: CASSQDRAGQGLDEQYF. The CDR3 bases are TGCGCCAGCAGCCAAGATCGGGCGGGACAGGGGTTGGACGAGCAGTACTTC.

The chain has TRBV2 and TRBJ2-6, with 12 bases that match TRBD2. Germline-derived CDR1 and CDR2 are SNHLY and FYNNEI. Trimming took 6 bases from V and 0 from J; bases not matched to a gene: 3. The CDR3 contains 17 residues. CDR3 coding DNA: TGTGCCAGCAGGGGACTAGCGGGCAACTCTGGGGCCAACGTCCTGACTTTC. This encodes CASRGLAGNSGANVLTF.

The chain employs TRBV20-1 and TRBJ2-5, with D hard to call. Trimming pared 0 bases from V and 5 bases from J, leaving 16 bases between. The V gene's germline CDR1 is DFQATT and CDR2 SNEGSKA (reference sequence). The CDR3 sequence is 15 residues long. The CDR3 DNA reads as TGCAGTGCTAGAGATCTCGGGCAGGTCCGTGAGACCCAGTACTTC. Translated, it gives CSARDLGQVRETQYF.

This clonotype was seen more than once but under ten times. CDR3 amino acids: CSVEARVEQFF. The DNA of the CDR3 is TGCAGCGTTGAAGCCCGGGTTGAGCAGTTCTTC. The chain couples TRBV29-1 to TRBJ2-1; D uncertain. V lost 1 base and J 9 bases, leaving 7 bases between the germline ends. This CDR3 contains 11 residues. Germline V gene lookup returns CDR1 SQVTM and CDR2 ANQGSEA.

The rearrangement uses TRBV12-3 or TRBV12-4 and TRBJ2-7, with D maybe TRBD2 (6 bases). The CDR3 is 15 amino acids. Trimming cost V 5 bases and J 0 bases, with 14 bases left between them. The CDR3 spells CASSKPRDSSYEQYF. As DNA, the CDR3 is TGTGCCAGCAGTAAGCCCCGGGACTCCTCCTACGAGCAGTACTTC.

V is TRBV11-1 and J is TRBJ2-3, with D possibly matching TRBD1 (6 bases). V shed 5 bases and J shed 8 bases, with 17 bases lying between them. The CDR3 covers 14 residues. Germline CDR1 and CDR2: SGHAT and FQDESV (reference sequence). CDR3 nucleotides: TGTGCCAGCAGCCCTACAGGGATTCAGGTTACGCAGTATTTT. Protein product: CASSPTGIQVTQYF.

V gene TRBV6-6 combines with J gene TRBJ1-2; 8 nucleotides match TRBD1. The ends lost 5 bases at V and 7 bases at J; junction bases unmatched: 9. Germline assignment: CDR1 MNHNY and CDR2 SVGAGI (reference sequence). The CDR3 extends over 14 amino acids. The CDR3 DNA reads TGTGCCAGCAGTCGACAGGGGCTCAGGACTGGCTACACCTTC. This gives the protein CASSRQGLRTGYTF.

The CDR3 is CASSQLAGGETQYF. The CDR3 region has the DNA TGCGCCAGCAGCCAACTAGCGGGAGGAGAGACCCAGTACTTC. The V call is TRBV4-3, the J call TRBJ2-5, with 11 bases identical to TRBD2. Germline trimming cut 2 bases from V and 4 bases from J; bases unmatched to any gene: 0. CDR1 and CDR2 from the germline V gene are LGHNA and YSLEER. The CDR3 is 14 amino acids.

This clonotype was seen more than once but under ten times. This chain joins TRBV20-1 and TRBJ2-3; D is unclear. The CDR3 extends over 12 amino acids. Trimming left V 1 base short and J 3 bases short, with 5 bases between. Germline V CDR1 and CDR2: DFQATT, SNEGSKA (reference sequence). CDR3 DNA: TGCAGTGCTAGAGTCCGGACAGATACGCAGTATTTT. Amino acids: CSARVRTDTQYF.

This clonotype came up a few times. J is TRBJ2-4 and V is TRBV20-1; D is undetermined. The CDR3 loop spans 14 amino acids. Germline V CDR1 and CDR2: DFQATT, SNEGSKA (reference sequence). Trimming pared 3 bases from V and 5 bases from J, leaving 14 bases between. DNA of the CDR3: TGCAGTGCTAGGGAGATAGGCACAGAAAACATTCAGTACTTC. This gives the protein CSAREIGTENIQYF.